This TCR beta chain was identified in a study of cytomegalovirus exposure and HLA in healthy donors (dated 2017 in TCRdb). The study in broad terms: An earlier analysis of some 600 of the donors reported about 260 Gb of sequence data and 117 million unique TCR beta sequences obtained from around 170 million T cells. An early release that covered around 590 HLA-typed donors contained approximately 290 gigabases of sequencing data and about 93 million unique TCR sequences. Of the roughly 410 genotyped donors, 81% were placed in the genetic ancestry cluster associated with self-reported Caucasian donors. The aim of the study was to test whether cataloging public T cell receptors could identify signatures of past pathogen exposure. Using immunosequencing, the study profiled T cell repertoires from approximately 700 subjects and related those repertoires to cytomegalovirus serostatus. Besides the first cohort of around 700 subjects, a separate validation cohort made up of about 120 different subjects was used. The study combined high-throughput TCR immunosequencing, statistical association of individual TCRs with disease status, and machine learning to predict cytomegalovirus infection status. To study patterns of TCR occurrence, a later analysis re-analyzed previously published TCR beta repertoires from more than 550 donors and added high-resolution HLA genotyping. Rather than using new phenotypic data, the later analysis identified candidate immune exposures from TCR beta sequences and from how often those sequences occurred across donors. To decide whether each TCR beta V gene segment behaved as functional or pseudogenic, an earlier analysis of some 600 of the donors relied on high-throughput TCR beta sequencing. Alongside the repertoire data, information on donor age, sex, ethnicity and CMV serostatus was compiled. In a later genetic analysis, genome-wide SNP genotypes for about 65% of the 666 donors were used, and that subset was treated as a discovery cohort. Every discovery cohort repertoire had been produced on one sequencing platform. Both class I and class II loci were covered by HLA typing, at four-digit resolution. The number of typed donors differed by locus: roughly 629-640 for A, B, C, DRB1 and DQB1; 500 to 550 for DQA1; 606 for DPA1; and around 490 for DPB1. Several DR-DQ haplotypes were treated as single units for association and clustering because of strong linkage in the cohort. Among 300 to 450 genotyped donors of the cohort, an average of about 240,000 unique TCR beta nucleotide sequences were sequenced per donor, roughly 20% of them non-productive.

As concerns this clone: The specificity of this receptor is unknown. Per-nucleotide qualities are absent, and no much larger clonotype sits a single base away.

The cohort comprised several hundred healthy bone marrow donors. At the time of sampling, all cohort members were nominally healthy, though unrecorded immune exposures were likely present. The donor was CMV seronegative and was included in the group of 352 seronegative cohort members. Every donor gave a peripheral blood sample, and the peripheral blood mononuclear cells from that sample were used for TCR beta sequencing. Genomic DNA was extracted from the blood cell samples with the Qiagen DNeasy Blood Extraction Kit. The library was made by the immunoSEQ multiplex PCR assay. A mixture of 60 forward primers for TCR Vbeta segments and 13 reverse primers for TCR Jbeta segments was used in the multiplex PCR. The CDR3 region of rearranged TCR beta genes was amplified from genomic DNA by a multiplex PCR assay. The amplified TCR beta libraries were sequenced on the Illumina HiSeq System as 87-base-pair reads. The paper's processing steps were these. Across the 670 or so repertoires, a later analysis counted tens of millions of unique TCR beta chains, approximately 10 million of which were shared by at least two donors. Raw reads were error-corrected and collapsed into unique sequences by a nearest-neighbor algorithm in which closely related sequences were merged to remove PCR and sequencing errors. V, D and J gene segments were assigned by aligning CDR3 sequences to IMGT reference sequences. Each retained sequence needed at least a six-nucleotide match to both a V gene segment and a J gene segment. A rearrangement counted as productive if the CDR3 had no stop codons and remained in frame with V and J, and every other rearrangement counted as non-productive. Following IMGT convention, CDR3 was defined as the stretch from the second conserved V-encoded cysteine to the conserved J-encoded phenylalanine. The earlier analysis of around 640 of the donors excluded sequences that lacked an unambiguous match to a single V gene segment. An earlier analysis of 550 to 650 of the donors classified V segments as functional when productive rearrangements were above 56.7% and as segregating when the standard deviation between donors was above 5%. To diagnose cytomegalovirus status from the catalog of TCR beta chain sequences, a statistical classification framework was built. In a later analysis, V and J genes were assigned by comparing TCR nucleotide sequences against IMGT/GENE-DB human TR gene sequences. A later analysis assigned CDR3 sequences and most-parsimonious VDJ recombination scenarios with the TCRdist pipeline. In a later analysis, each TCR beta chain was defined by its CDR3 amino acid sequence together with its V-gene family, and reads lacking a unique V-gene family were excluded. A later analysis removed 592 highly shared, low-generation-probability nucleotide sequences to deal with suspected cross-contamination and a sequencing artifact. A later analysis calculated a clonal expansion index for each public chain from normalized within-repertoire ranks of inferred template counts. A later analysis computed generation probabilities with a VDJ recombination model fitted to out-of-frame rearrangements, and checked the results against IGoR. In a later analysis, hypergeometric tests were used to score TCR-TCR, TCR-HLA and TCR-CMV co-occurrence, with a repertoire-size bias correction applied to TCR pairs. To estimate false discovery rates, a later analysis permuted the HLA or CMV assignments 20 times. In a later analysis, co-occurring TCRs were grouped using DBSCAN, and TCRdist sequence similarity was added for clustering within HLA-allele-positive subsets. Repertoires with fewer than 30,000 or more than 120,000 public chains were left out of co-occurrence clustering, as were a handful of repertoires with anomalous nucleotide sharing. Sourced from immuneACCESS, this table was stored by TCRdb with only in-frame sequences that have V and J called. A share of the clones is absent; for the studies checked, an unresolved V gene accounts for under half, and the remainder has no known explanation. V and J calls and clone size are those listed in that table; D and trimming were worked out from the DNA. This sample lists 150,000 to 200,000 clones; around 76% were detected once. Of the sample, roughly 2% falls within the top ten clones.

The germline V gene (reference sequence) supplies CDR1 LNHDA and CDR2 SQIVND. V has 7 bases trimmed and J has 6 bases trimmed; junction bases matching no gene number 10. The cysteine opens and the phenylalanine closes a CDR3 of 14 amino acids. Solely the CDR3 DNA is kept, with 42 bases framed from the first base. The paper as a whole reports these results and caveats: The earlier analysis of 587 of the donors excluded approximately 17 rarely observed V segments, including chromosome 9 orphons, because counts were too low. For the cohort, immune exposure information was limited to CMV serostatus. In a later genetic analysis, fewer N-insertions in productive TCRs were reported among donors in an Asian-associated ancestry cluster than the approximately 630-donor mean. A later analysis reported that several top co-occurrence clusters appeared linked to parvovirus B19, influenza, CMV and Epstein-Barr virus. In an earlier analysis of fewer than 750 of the donors, most TCR beta V segments were observed in productive rearrangements about 90% or about 30% of the time, broadly matching IMGT annotations. Some IMGT-functional V segments, including TRBV6-2 and TRBV6-3, could not be told apart with the 87-base-pair reads, so those segments were excluded. A further reported finding was that TCR beta sequences accurately predicted the HLA-A and HLA-B alleles for most subjects in the first cohort. According to a later analysis, TCR association rates differed among HLA loci, with DRB1 alleles showing the most associated TCRs and HLA-C alleles showing the fewest. A few of the identified cytomegalovirus-associated TCR beta chains were confirmed in vitro to be specific for cytomegalovirus antigens. At a false discovery rate of 0.05, a later analysis linked 15,000 to 20,000 TCR beta sequences to specific HLA alleles. The study gave a list of 150 to 200 TCR beta chains associated with cytomegalovirus. V-gene and J-gene trimming of TCR beta chains was associated with a missense DCLRE1C variant in a later genetic analysis, and the association was replicated in an independent cohort. Most CMV-associated TCR beta chains appeared to be HLA-restricted in a later analysis, and the HLA associations seemed to be driven largely by CMV exposure. Sequencing depth was assumed to be roughly uniform across donors in the presence/absence analyses, though that assumption may not hold. Most TCR sequences were seen in very few donors, while some public TCRs were found in many individuals. Only TCR beta chains were sequenced in this cohort, and the absence of alpha or paired-chain data limited detectable features. When HLA alleles, especially DR and DQ, strongly co-occurred, attributing TCR associations to individual alleles was difficult. It was suggested by the authors that the approach could potentially be generalized to other disease states and immunological phenotypes. Correlated functional status among segregating V segments might reflect linkage disequilibrium, but an unknown experimental factor could not be ruled out. A group of highly shared sequence variants was considered likely to be a technical artifact of the sequencing pipeline. The classifier was reported to diagnose cytomegalovirus status with high specificity and sensitivity in both the original cohort and the validation cohort. Compared with equally common non-associated chains, HLA-associated TCR beta chains in a later analysis were more clonally expanded and had lower generation probabilities. Because some donors lacked HLA typing at each locus, the association tests relied only on the typed subset.

The TCR originated in a female donor in good health and CMV-seronegative. Sequencing used PBMCs. The rearranged chain carries TRBV19 and TRBJ2-5; TRBD1 fits 8 bases in the junction. The CDR3 is CASTRTGFEKTQYF. The bases are TGTGCCAGTACCCGGACAGGGTTTGAGAAGACCCAGTACTTC.